This is a list of T cell receptor beta chains from one sample in a study of T cell responses to AZD1222 COVID-19 vaccine. Clones were sequenced by immunoSEQ multiplex PCR, and TCRdb holds only the in-frame ones, with some missing. The sample lists some 180,000 clones, roughly nine tenths occurring once. The sample consisted of peripheral blood, taken 28 days after the second AZD1222 dose. Receptors were obtained from an adult who received the AZD1222 COVID-19 vaccine. The conserved cysteine and the conserved F or W are not part of the CDR3 here.

CDR3 protein,V gene
ASSERGGGADTQY,TRBV6-1
ASSRLPGPNPSY,TRBV2
ASSPARVAGNTIY,TRBV18
ASSSIRTSGRYDEQF,TRBV27
ASSLEFQGGQF,TRBV11-2
ASSLTASYTEAF,TRBV27
ASSLDRQGWTDTQY,TRBV7-8
AWSVTGPYEQY,TRBV30
ASSPERSYNSPLH,TRBV14
ASSQTGGSQETQY,TRBV4-3
ASSLTSGGYNEQF,TRBV5-1
ASSSTFTSGSSYEQY,TRBV7-8
ASSYEGNSPLH,TRBV6-6
ASSEPGGSSYNEQF,TRBV10-2
ASSRRDSHEQY,TRBV14
ASSDTGGPKNIQY,TRBV10-2
ASSPTGNYGYT,TRBV19
ASSPYQQGSQETQY,TRBV19
ASSYRDRANYGYT,TRBV6-2/TRBV6-3
ASSPFRGYEQY,TRBV18
ASSDRDTWGYT,TRBV2
ASSYTGVTEAF,TRBV2